The 11 T cell receptor beta chains presented below share a single source sample, sequenced in a study of shared clonotypes between healthy human individuals. CD8 cells regarded as naive lacked CD45RO, were positively chosen for CCR7, and omitted terminally differentiated effector memory CD45RA+ cells. Sequencing was performed with immunoSEQ multiplex PCR; in TCRdb, only in-frame clones are kept and a portion is missing. The sample yields approximately 720,000 clones, 92% seen once. The specimen was naive CD8+ T cells sorted from blood. These receptors came from a man aged 25 to 40 in good health.

The V and J genes are TRBV19 and TRBJ2-1; possible D gene TRBD1, 5 bases. This CDR3 spans 14 amino acids. V was shortened by 8 bases and J by 0 bases, with 11 bases between the two germline ends. From germline, CDR1 is LNHDA and CDR2 SQIVND (reference sequence). The DNA of the CDR3 is TGTGCCAGTGCAACAGGAAGCTCCTACAATGAGCAGTTCTTC. This codes for CASATGSSYNEQFF.

This chain joins TRBV4-1 and TRBJ2-7; D gene uncertain. Germline V CDR1 and CDR2: MGHRA, YSYEKL. The CDR3 runs 13 residues. Trimming stripped 0 bases from V and 2 bases from J, with 5 bases between. The CDR3: CASSQDLTYEQYF. The CDR3 DNA reads TGCGCCAGCAGCCAAGATCTTACCTACGAGCAGTACTTC.

The chain uses TRBV14 and TRBJ2-2; TRBD2 matches 10 bases. CDR3 length: 16 residues. V dropped 6 bases and J dropped 7; count of bases not matched to a gene: 11. Germline V gene data show CDR1 as SGHDN and CDR2 as FVKESK. For the CDR3, the DNA is TGTGCCAGCAGGACTTCGACTAGCGGGCAGGTCGGGGAGCTGTTTTTT. Protein: CASRTSTSGQVGELFF.

The table lists this clone with a count of one. The genes are TRBV5-4 and TRBJ2-7; 8 nucleotides match TRBD1. Trimming took 4 bases from V and 6 from J; bases not matched to a gene: 9. Germline V lookup: CDR1 SGHNT, CDR2 YYREEE (reference sequence). The CDR3 runs to 14 residues. The CDR3, as DNA: TGTGCCAGCAGCGGCCTGGGGCAGGGGGCCGAGCAGTACTTC. Protein product: CASSGLGQGAEQYF.

CDR3 coding DNA: TGTGCCAGCAGCTCCGAATACCGGGACAGGGATCCCTACGAGCAGTACTTC. Translation gives CASSSEYRDRDPYEQYF. The rearrangement joins TRBV7-9 to TRBJ2-7, with 9 positions matching TRBD1. In germline, CDR1 is SEHNR, CDR2 FQNEAQ (reference sequence). V lost 4 bases, J lost 2 bases, and 12 bases stayed unmatched. The CDR3 has 17 residues. The variable domain in full, with the rest retrieved from reference TRBV7-9 and TRBJ2-7, is DTGVSQNPRHKITKRGQNVTFRCDPISEHNRLYWYRQTLGQGPEFLTYFQNEAQLEKSRLLSDRFSAERPKGSFSTLEIQRTEQGDSAMYLCASSSEYRDRDPYEQYFGPGTRLTVT.

The rearrangement joins TRBV27 to TRBJ2-1; D may be TRBD2 (5 bases). The CDR3 covers 15 residues. Looked up from germline, CDR1 is MNHEY and CDR2 is SMNVEV (reference sequence). Trimming left V 2 bases short and J 7 bases short, with 15 bases between. The CDR3 is CASSLGVRGPNEQFF. The CDR3 nucleotides are TGTGCCAGCAGTTTAGGAGTCCGGGGTCCGAATGAGCAGTTCTTC.

The V call is TRBV7-9, the J call TRBJ2-1, with 10 bases fitting TRBD1. The length of the CDR3 is 18 residues. Trimming cost V 2 bases and J 6 bases; bases outside gene matches: 13. Germline V CDR1 and CDR2: SEHNR, FQNEAQ (reference sequence). This chain's CDR3 is CASSLPSSGTGVFNEQFF. DNA for the CDR3: TGTGCCAGCAGCTTACCAAGCTCCGGGACAGGGGTTTTCAATGAGCAGTTCTTC.

The chain carries TRBV25-1 and TRBJ2-5; either TRBD1 or TRBD2 may fit D (6 bases each). The V gene's germline CDR1 is MGHDK and CDR2 SYGVNS. Trimming removed 5 bases from V and 5 bases from J, with 12 bases in between. This CDR3 comprises 13 residues. Here the CDR3 reads CASSWGADETQYF. Here the CDR3 DNA reads TGTGCCAGCAGTTGGGGGGCGGATGAGACCCAGTACTTC.

The V gene is TRBV29-1, the J gene TRBJ2-3, with D possibly matching TRBD1 (6 bases). Between the trimmed V and J ends, which lost 3 bases and 1 base, there was a span of 14 bases. The CDR3 runs 15 residues. From germline, CDR1 is SQVTM and CDR2 ANQGSEA. CDR3 DNA sequence: TGCAGCGTTGAGGGTAGGGGGTTGCGCACAGATACGCAGTATTTT. Translation gives CSVEGRGLRTDTQYF.

This sequence joins TRBV4-1 and TRBJ2-1; D ambiguous. Germline V gene lookup returns CDR1 MGHRA and CDR2 YSYEKL. The CDR3 runs to 16 residues. Deletions cut 2 bases from V and 3 bases from J, with 14 bases between. Here the CDR3 reads CASSQLLSELYNEQFF. For the CDR3, the DNA is TGCGCCAGCAGCCAACTACTATCGGAACTCTACAATGAGCAGTTCTTC.

The J gene is TRBJ2-7, the V gene TRBV20-1, with a weak D call TRBD2 (7 bases). The V end was cut by 3 bases, the J end by 10 bases, with 13 bases between. CDR3 length equals 11 residues. Germline assignment: CDR1 DFQATT and CDR2 SNEGSKA (reference sequence). The CDR3 protein is CSASLGGEQYF. The CDR3 region has the DNA TGCAGTGCTAGCCTAGGGGGGGAACAGTACTTC.